This T cell receptor beta chain was identified in a study of quantifying T cell responses using KT2 cells. At the level of the study: TCR alpha and beta constant-region primers primed reverse transcription of RNA.

Note on this clonotype: Antigen unknown.

Study findings and constraints: Very high KT2 spike-in numbers caused saturation in KT2 sequence detection.

The sample is PBMC spiked with counted cells of clone KT2. An oligo carrying a UMI was ligated to the cDNA 3' end. First-round PCR used around 4 cycles and beta primers RC1.1 and RC1.2 covering TRBC1 and TRBC2. Each CDR3 protein gets one entry after TCRdb re-called the UMI-ligation and nested PCR reads with MiXCR. The table records approximately 41,000 distinct CDR3 sequences, about a sixth of them present only once. V was pared by 1 base and J by 8 bases, with 9 bases between. Germline V gene data show CDR1 as SGHKS and CDR2 as YYEKEE (reference sequence). This CDR3 spans 13 amino acids. The V gene is TRBV5-5, the J gene TRBJ1-4; D gene uncertain. Sequenced sample: PBMCs spiked with cells of the T cell clone KT2. The origin of this receptor is a human donor. CDR3 region: CASSLLSREKLFF. CDR3 in DNA: TGTGCCAGCAGCTTGTTGTCGCGGGAAAAACTGTTTTTT.